This T cell receptor beta chain was retrieved from a study of cytomegalovirus exposure and HLA in healthy donors. Study at large: A subsequent analysis stated that the 100 to 150 validation repertoires were run on the same platform as the 600 to 750 first-cohort repertoires.

Study-level results: Cytomegalovirus-associated TCR beta chains were listed, numbering 150 to 200.

Libraries were prepared by immunoSEQ multiplex PCR; TCRdb keeps only in-frame clonotypes and omits some of them. The table has 76,000 or so clones, 94% seen once. Comments on this clone: Its antigen is currently unknown.

Germline CDR1 SGHKS, CDR2 YYEKEE (reference sequence). V shed 7 bases and J 6 bases; nucleotides not matched to a gene: 13. This CDR3 spans 15 amino acids. This receptor was identified in a woman aged 18-29 years in good health and CMV-seronegative. The chain recombines TRBV5-5 with TRBJ2-7; 10 nucleotides align to TRBD1. The source material was PBMCs. The CDR3, as DNA: TGTGCCAGCGGGAGTTGGGGGACAGGGGCTTCCGAGCAGTACTTC. Amino acid sequence: CASGSWGTGASEQYF.